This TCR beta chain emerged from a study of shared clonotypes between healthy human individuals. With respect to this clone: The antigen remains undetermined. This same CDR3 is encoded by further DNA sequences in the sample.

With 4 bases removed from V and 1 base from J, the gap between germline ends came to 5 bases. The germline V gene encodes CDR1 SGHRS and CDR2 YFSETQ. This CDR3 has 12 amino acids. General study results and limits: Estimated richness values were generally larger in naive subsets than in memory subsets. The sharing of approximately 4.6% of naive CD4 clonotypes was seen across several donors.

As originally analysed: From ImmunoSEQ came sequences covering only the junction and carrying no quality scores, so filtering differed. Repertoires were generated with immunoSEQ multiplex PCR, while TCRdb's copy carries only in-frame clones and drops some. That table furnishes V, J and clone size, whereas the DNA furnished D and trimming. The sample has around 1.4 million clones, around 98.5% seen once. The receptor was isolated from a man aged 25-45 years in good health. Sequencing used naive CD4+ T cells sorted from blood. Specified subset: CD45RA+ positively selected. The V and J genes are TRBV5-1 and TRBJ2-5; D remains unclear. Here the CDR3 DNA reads TGCGCCAGCAGCCTGACCCAAGAGACCCAGTACTTC. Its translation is CASSLTQETQYF.